This T cell receptor (beta chain) appears in the sequencing data of a study of cytomegalovirus exposure and HLA in healthy donors. Use of 60 Vbeta and 13 Jbeta primers characterized the PCR. Sequencing used immunoSEQ multiplex PCR; TCRdb keeps in-frame clones, though not all of them. The profile covers 140,000 to 150,000 clones, with approximately 78% appearing a single time and roughly 4% taken by the ten largest. Trimming stripped 5 bases from V and 0 bases from J, with 11 bases between. This CDR3 has 15 amino acids. Looked up from germline, CDR1 is SEHNR and CDR2 is FQNEAQ (reference sequence). This TCR came from a woman in her forties in good health and CMV-seropositive. The V call is TRBV7-9, the J call TRBJ2-4; D is unresolved. The sequenced material came from PBMCs. CDR3 sequence: CASSPDTLAKNIQYF. The CDR3 DNA reads TGTGCCAGCAGCCCAGACACCTTAGCCAAAAACATTCAGTACTTC. Variable domain in full (rest from reference TRBV7-9 and TRBJ2-4): DTGVSQNPRHKITKRGQNVTFRCDPISEHNRLYWYRQTLGQGPEFLTYFQNEAQLEKSRLLSDRFSAERPKGSFSTLEIQRTEQGDSAMYLCASSPDTLAKNIQYFGAGTRLSVL.